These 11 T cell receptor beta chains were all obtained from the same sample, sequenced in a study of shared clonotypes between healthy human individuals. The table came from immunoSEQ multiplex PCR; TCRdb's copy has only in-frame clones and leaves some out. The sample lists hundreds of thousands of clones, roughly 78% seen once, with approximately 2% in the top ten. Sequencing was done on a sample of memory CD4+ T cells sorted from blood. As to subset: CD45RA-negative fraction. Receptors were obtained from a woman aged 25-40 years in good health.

The CDR3 here is CASSLGVAGALYSHEQYF. CDR3 nucleotide sequence: TGCGCCAGCAGCTTGGGAGTCGCAGGGGCTCTTTATTCGCACGAGCAGTACTTC. This chain links TRBV5-1 with TRBJ2-7; maybe TRBD1 (6 bases). V was pared by 0 bases and J by 5 bases, with 24 bases between. Germline values: CDR1 SGHRS, CDR2 YFSETQ. CDR3 length equals 18 residues.

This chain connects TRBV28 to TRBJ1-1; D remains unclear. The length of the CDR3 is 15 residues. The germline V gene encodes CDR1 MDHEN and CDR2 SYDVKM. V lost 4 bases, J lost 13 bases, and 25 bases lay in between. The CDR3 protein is CASSSPASGYGRGFF. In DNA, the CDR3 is TGTGCCAGCAGTTCCCCGGCCAGCGGGTACGGCCGAGGTTTCTTT.

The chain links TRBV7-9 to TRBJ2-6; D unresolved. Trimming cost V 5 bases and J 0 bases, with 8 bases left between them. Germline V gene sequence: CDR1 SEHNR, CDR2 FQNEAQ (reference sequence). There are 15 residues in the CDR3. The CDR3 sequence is CASSPQSSGANVLTF. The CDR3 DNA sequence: TGTGCCAGCAGCCCCCAGTCCTCTGGGGCCAACGTCCTGACTTTC.

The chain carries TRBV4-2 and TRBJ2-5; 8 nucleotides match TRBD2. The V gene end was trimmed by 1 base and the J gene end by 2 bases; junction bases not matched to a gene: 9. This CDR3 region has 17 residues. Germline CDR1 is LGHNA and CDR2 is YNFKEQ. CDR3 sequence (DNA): TGTGCCAGCAGCCAAGGCGGGAGGTTAGGTGGGCAAGAGACCCAGTACTTC. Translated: CASSQGGRLGGQETQYF.

CDR3 coding DNA: TGTGCCAGCAGTAGGGGGGGTGTGACCTATGGCTACACCTTC. It is translated as CASSRGGVTYGYTF. The chain uses TRBV28 and TRBJ1-2, with a weak D call TRBD1 (6 bases). The CDR3 is made up of 14 amino acids. Germline CDR1 is MDHEN and CDR2 is SYDVKM. The ends were cut back, 5 bases at V and 4 bases at J, with 14 bases in the middle.

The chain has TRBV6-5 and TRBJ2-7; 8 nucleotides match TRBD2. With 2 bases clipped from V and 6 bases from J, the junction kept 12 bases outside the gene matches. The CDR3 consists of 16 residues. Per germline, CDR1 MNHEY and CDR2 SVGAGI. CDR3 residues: CASSYVPGLGSREQYF. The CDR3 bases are TGTGCCAGCAGTTACGTCCCGGGACTAGGGTCCCGCGAGCAGTACTTC.

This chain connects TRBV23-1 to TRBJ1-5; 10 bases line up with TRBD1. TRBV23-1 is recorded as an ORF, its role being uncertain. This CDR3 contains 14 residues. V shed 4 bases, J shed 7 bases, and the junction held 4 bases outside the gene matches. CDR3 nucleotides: TGCGCCAGCAGTCCGGGACAGGGGAAACAGCCCCAGCATTTT. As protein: CASSPGQGKQPQHF.

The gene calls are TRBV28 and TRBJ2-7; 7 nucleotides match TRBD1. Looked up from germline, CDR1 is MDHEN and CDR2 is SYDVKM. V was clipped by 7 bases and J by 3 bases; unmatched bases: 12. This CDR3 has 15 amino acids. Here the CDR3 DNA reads TGTGCCAGCAAGAATTTACAGGGGTTGGGCTACGAGCAGTACTTC. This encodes CASKNLQGLGYEQYF.

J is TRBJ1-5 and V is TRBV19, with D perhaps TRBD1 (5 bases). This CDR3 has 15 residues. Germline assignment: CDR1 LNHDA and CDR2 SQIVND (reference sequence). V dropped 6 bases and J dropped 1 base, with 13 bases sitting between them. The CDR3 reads CASSPGGRSNQPQHF. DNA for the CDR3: TGTGCCAGTAGCCCGGGGGGAAGGAGCAATCAGCCCCAGCATTTT.

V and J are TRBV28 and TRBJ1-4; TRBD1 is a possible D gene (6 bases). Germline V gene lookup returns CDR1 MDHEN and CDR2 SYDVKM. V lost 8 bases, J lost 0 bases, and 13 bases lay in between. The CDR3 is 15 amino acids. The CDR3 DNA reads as TGTGCCAGCCTCCTAGGGGGTGCAACTAATGAAAAACTGTTTTTT. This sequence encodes CASLLGGATNEKLFF.

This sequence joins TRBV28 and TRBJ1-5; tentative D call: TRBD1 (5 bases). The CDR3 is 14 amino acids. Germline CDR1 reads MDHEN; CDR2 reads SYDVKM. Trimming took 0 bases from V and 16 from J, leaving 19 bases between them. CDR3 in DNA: TGTGCCAGCAGTTTATGGGACCAGGGTTCGGGTAAACATTTT. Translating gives CASSLWDQGSGKHF. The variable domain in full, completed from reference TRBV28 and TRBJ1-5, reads DVKVTQSSRYLVKRTGEKVFLECVQDMDHENMFWYRQDPGLGLRLIYFSYDVKMKEKGDIPEGYSVSREKKERFSLILESASTNQTSMYLCASSLWDQGSGKHFGDGTRLSIL.